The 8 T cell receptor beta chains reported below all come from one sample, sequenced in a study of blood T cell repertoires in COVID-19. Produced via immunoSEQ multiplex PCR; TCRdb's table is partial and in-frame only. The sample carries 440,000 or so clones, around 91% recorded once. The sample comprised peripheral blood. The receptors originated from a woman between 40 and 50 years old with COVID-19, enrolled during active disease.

As DNA, the CDR3 is TGTGCCAGTAGTCCCCGACAGGGTAGCAATCAGCCCCAGCATTTT. Its translation is CASSPRQGSNQPQHF. The chain uses TRBV19 and TRBJ1-5; TRBD1 matches 7 bases. V lost 5 bases to trimming and J lost 0 bases; unmatched junction nucleotides: 4. This CDR3 has 15 residues. Germline-derived CDR1 and CDR2 are LNHDA and SQIVND (reference sequence).

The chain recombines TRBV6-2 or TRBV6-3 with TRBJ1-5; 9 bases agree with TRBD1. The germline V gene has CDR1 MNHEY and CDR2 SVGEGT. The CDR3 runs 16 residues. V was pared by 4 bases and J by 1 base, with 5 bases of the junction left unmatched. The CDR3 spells CASSSRDRVSNQPQHF. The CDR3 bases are TGTGCCAGCAGTTCTCGGGACAGGGTAAGCAATCAGCCCCAGCATTTT.

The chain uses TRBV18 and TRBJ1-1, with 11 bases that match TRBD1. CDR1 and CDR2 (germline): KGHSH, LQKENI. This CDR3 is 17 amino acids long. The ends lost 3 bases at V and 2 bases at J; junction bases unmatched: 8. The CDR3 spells CASSPRTGGLGNTEAFF. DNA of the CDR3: TGTGCCAGCTCACCCCGGACAGGGGGCCTGGGAAACACTGAAGCTTTCTTT.

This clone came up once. The CDR3 is CASSPLSTGGEQFF. The DNA for the CDR3 is TGTGCCAGCAGCCCCCTTTCCACAGGGGGTGAGCAGTTCTTC. V is TRBV3-1 (or the pseudogene TRBV3-2) and J is TRBJ2-1; 8 positions match TRBD1. Germline trimming cut 4 bases from V and 9 bases from J; bases unmatched to any gene: 8. CDR1 is LGHDT, CDR2 YNNKEL, per germline (reference sequence). CDR3 length: 14 amino acids.

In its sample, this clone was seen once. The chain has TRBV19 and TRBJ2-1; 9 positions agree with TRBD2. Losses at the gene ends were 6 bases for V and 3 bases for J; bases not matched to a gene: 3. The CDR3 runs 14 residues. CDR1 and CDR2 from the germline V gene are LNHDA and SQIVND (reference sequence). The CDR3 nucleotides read TGTGCCAGTAGAAAGCGGGGGGACTACAATGAGCAGTTCTTC. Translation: CASRKRGDYNEQFF.

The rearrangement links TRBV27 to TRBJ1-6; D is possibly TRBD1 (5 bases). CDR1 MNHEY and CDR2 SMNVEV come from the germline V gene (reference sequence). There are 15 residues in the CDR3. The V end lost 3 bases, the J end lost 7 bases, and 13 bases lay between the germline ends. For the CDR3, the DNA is TGTGCCAGCAGTTTTTCAGGGTTGAAAAATTCACCCCTCCACTTT. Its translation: CASSFSGLKNSPLHF.

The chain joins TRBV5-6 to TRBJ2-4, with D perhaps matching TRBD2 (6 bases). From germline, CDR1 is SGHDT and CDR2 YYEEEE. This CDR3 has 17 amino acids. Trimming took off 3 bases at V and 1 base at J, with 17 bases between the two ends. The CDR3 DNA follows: TGTGCCAGCAGCTGGGGTGAGGAGGGACGTGCCAAAAACATTCAGTACTTC. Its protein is CASSWGEEGRAKNIQYF.

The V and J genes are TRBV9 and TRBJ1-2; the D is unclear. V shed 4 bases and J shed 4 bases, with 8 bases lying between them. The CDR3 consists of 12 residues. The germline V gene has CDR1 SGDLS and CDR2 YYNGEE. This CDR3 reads CASSLDTYGYTF. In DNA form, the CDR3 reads TGTGCCAGCAGCCTCGACACCTATGGCTACACCTTC.